Here is one TCR beta chain with its context. Trimming pared 5 bases from V and 7 bases from J, leaving 12 bases between. The CDR3 is 14 residues long. Those patients with uncontrolled infection, other autoimmune disease, pregnancy or lactation were excluded. This specimen comes from a study of T cells in Graves' hyperthyroidism and ophthalmopathy. Study-level background: Peripheral blood was drawn at first diagnosis, prior to all treatment.

Template material for amplifying TCR beta CDR3 regions consisted of RNA transcripts. The primer set for the first-round RT-PCR of the TCR CDR3 was HTBI. Each CDR3 protein is one row after TCRdb ran MiXCR on the multiplex PCR reads. The sample records fewer than 600,000 distinct CDR3 sequences, around an eighth being singletons. The sequencing input was blood. The sequence came from a woman aged 18-29 years with Graves' hyperthyroidism. The V call is TRBV12-3 or TRBV12-4, the J call TRBJ1-6; D not certain. The chain's CDR3 is CASSTSRANSPLHF. The CDR3 bases are TGTGCCAGCAGTACCTCTCGGGCCAATTCACCCCTCCACTTT.